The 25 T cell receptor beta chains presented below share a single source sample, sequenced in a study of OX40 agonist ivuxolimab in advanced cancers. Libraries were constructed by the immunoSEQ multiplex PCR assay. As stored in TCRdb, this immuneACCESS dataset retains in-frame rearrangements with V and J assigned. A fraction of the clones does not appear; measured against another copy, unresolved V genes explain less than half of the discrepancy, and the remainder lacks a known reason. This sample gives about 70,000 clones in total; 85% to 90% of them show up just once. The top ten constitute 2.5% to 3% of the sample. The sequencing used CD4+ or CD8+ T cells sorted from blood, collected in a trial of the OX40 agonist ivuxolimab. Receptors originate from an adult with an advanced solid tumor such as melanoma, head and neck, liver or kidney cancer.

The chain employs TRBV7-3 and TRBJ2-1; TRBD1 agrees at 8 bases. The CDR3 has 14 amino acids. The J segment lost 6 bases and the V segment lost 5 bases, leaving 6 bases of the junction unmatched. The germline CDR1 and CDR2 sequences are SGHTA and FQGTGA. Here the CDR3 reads CASSPRDRFNEQFF. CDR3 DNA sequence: TGTGCCAGCAGCCCCCGGGACAGGTTCAATGAGCAGTTCTTC.

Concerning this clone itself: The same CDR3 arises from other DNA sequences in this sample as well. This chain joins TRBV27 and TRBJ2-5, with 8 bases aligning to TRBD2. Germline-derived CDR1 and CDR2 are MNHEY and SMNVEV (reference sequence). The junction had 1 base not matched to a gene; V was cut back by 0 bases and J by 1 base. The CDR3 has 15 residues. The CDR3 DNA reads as TGTGCCAGCAGTTTATCCGGACTAGCCCAAGAGACCCAGTACTTC. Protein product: CASSLSGLAQETQYF.

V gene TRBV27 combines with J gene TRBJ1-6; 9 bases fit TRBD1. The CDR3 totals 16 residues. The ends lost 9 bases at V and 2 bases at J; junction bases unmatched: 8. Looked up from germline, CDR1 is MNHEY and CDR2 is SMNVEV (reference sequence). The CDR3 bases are TGTGCCAGTGCCGGGACAGGGTCCGCCTATAATTCACCCCTCCACTTT. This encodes CASAGTGSAYNSPLHF.

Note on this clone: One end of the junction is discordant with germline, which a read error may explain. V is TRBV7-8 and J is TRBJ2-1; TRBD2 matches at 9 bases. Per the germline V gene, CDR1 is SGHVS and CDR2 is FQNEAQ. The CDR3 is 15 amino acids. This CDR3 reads CASSVSGSSYNGQFF. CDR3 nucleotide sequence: TGTGCCAGCAGCGTTAGCGGGAGTTCCTACAATGGGCAGTTCTTC. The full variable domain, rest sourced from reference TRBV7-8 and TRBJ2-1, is GAGVSQSPRYKVAKRGQDVALRCDPISGHVSLFWYQQALGQGPEFLTYFQNEAQLDKSGLPSDRFFAERPEGSVSTLKIQRTQQEDSAVYLCASSVSGSSYNGQFFGPGTRLTVL.

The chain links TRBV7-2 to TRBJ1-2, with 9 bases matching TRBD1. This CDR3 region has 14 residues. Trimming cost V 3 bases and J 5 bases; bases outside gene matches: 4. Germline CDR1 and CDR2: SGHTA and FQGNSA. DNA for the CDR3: TGTGCCAGCAGCTTGGACAGGGGTGATTATGGCTACACCTTC. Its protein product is CASSLDRGDYGYTF.

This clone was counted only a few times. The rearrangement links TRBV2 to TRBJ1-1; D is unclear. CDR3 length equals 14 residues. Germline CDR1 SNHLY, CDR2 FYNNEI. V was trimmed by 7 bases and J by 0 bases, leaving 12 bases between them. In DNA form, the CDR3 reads TGTGCCAGCAAGCCGACTTTCATGAACACTGAAGCTTTCTTT. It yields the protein CASKPTFMNTEAFF.

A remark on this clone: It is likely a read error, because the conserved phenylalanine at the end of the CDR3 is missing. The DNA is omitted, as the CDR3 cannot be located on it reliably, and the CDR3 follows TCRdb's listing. The CDR3 loop is CASRLARQGIREGL. The chain links TRBV12-2 to TRBJ1-2. TRBV12-2 is a pseudogene locus. The CDR3 is 14 residues long, ends included.

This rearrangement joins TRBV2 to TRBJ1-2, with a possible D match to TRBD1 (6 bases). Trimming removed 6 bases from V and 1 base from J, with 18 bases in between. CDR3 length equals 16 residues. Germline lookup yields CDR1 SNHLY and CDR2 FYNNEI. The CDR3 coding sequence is TGTGCCAGCAGGGGTGGACAGCCTTGGGGTAACTATGGCTACACCTTC. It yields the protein CASRGGQPWGNYGYTF.

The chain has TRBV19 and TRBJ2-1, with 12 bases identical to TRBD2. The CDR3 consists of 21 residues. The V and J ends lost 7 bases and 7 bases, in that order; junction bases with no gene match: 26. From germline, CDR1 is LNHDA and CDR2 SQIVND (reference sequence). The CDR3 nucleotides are TGTGCCAGTAAAAAACTGGGATCCCCCGGACTAGCGGGAACGTCGAGGAATGAGCAGTTCTTC. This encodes CASKKLGSPGLAGTSRNEQFF.

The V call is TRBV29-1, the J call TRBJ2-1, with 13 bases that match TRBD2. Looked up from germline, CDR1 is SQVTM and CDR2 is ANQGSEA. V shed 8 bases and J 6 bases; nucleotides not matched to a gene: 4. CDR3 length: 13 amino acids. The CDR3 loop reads CSPRLAGGNEQFF. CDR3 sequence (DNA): TGCAGCCCCAGACTAGCGGGAGGCAATGAGCAGTTCTTC.

CDR3 in amino acids: CASSLKVGRSGANVLTF. In DNA, the CDR3 is TGTGCCAGCAGTTTAAAAGTGGGAAGGTCTGGGGCCAACGTCCTGACTTTC. The chain recombines TRBV27 with TRBJ2-6; D uncertain. The CDR3 extends over 17 amino acids. V gave up 2 bases and J gave up 1 base, with 12 bases separating them. Germline loops: CDR1 MNHEY, CDR2 SMNVEV (reference sequence). The whole variable domain, remainder taken from reference TRBV27 and TRBJ2-6, is EAQVTQNPRYLITVTGKKLTVTCSQNMNHEYMSWYRQDPGLGLRQIYYSMNVEVTDKGDVPEGYKVSRKEKRNFPLILESPSPNQTSLYFCASSLKVGRSGANVLTFGAGSRLTVL.

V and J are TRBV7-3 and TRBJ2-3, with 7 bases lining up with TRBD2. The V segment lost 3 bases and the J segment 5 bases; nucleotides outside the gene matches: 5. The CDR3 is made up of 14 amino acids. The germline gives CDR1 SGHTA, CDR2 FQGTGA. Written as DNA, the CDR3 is TGTGCCAGCAGCTTGGGGCTAGCGGTAGATACGCAGTATTTT. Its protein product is CASSLGLAVDTQYF.

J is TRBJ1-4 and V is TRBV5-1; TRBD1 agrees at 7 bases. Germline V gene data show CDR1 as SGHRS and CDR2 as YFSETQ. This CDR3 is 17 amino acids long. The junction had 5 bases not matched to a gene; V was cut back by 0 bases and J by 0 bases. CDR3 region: CASSLEAGGATNEKLFF. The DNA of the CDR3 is TGCGCCAGCAGCTTGGAAGCAGGGGGTGCAACTAATGAAAAACTGTTTTTT.

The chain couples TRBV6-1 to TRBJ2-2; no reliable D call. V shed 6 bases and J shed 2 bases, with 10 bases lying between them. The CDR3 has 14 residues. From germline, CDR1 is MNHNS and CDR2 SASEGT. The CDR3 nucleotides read TGTGCCAGCAGGACGGGCAGCAACACCGGGGAGCTGTTTTTT. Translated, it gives CASRTGSNTGELFF.

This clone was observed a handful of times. The CDR3 loop reads CASSRETGGTEAFF. CDR3 sequence (DNA): TGTGCCAGCTCCCGGGAAACAGGGGGAACTGAAGCTTTCTTT. The rearrangement joins TRBV18 to TRBJ1-1; TRBD1 aligns across 8 bases. The germline CDR1 and CDR2 sequences are KGHSH and LQKENI. V gave up 6 bases and J gave up 5 bases; unmatched junction bases: 8. This CDR3 region has 14 residues.

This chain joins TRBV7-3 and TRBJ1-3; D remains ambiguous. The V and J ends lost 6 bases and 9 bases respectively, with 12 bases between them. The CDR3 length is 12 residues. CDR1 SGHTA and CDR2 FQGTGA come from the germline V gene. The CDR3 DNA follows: TGTGCCAGCAGTTCGGGTAGAGGCACCATATATTTT. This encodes CASSSGRGTIYF.

CDR3 residues: CASSSDLPSNTGELFF. For the CDR3, the DNA is TGTGCCAGCAGCTCAGATTTACCCTCGAACACCGGGGAGCTGTTTTTT. The V gene is TRBV7-6, the J gene TRBJ2-2; D is undetermined. This CDR3 has 16 residues. V lost 4 bases and J lost 0, with 12 bases in between. In germline, CDR1 is SGHVS, CDR2 FNYEAQ.

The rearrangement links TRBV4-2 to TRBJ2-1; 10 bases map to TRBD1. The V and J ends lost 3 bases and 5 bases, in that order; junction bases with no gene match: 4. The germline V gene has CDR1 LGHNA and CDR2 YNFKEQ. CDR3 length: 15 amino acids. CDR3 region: CASSHSGTGDNEQFF. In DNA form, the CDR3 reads TGTGCCAGCAGCCATTCCGGGACAGGGGACAATGAGCAGTTCTTC.

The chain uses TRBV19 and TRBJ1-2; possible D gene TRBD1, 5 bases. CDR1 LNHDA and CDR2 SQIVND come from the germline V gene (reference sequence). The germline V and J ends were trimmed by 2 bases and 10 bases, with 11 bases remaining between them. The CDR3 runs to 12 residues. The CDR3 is CASSIRGVDYTF. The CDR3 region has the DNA TGTGCCAGTAGTATAAGGGGCGTCGACTACACCTTC.

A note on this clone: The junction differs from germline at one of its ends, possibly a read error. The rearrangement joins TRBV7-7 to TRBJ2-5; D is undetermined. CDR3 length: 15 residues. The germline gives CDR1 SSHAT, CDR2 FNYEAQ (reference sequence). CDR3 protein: CASSVGSASMETQYF. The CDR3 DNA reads TGTGCTAGCAGCGTCGGTTCGGCCAGTATGGAGACCCAGTACTTC.

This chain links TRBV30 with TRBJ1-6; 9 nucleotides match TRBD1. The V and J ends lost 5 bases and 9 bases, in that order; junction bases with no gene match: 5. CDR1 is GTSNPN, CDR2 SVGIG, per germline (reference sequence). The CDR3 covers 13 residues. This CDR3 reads CAWAGQGSSPLHF. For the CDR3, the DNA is TGTGCCTGGGCGGGACAGGGAAGTTCACCCCTCCACTTT.

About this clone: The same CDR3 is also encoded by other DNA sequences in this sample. The CDR3 sequence is CASSLGGLVGADTQYF. In DNA, the CDR3 is TGTGCCAGCAGCCTGGGGGGACTAGTAGGGGCAGATACGCAGTATTTT. This chain joins TRBV27 and TRBJ2-3; the match to TRBD2 covers 8 bases. CDR3 length equals 16 residues. Unmatched junction bases numbered 12, after V lost 6 bases and J lost 4 bases. Germline V gene sequence: CDR1 MNHEY, CDR2 SMNVEV (reference sequence).

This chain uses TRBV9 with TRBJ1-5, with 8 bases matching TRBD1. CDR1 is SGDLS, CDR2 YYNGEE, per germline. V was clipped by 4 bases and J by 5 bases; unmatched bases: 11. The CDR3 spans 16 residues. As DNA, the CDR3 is TGTGCCAGCAGCCCTGGACAGGGACTTTTGGATCAGCCCCAGCATTTT. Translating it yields CASSPGQGLLDQPQHF.

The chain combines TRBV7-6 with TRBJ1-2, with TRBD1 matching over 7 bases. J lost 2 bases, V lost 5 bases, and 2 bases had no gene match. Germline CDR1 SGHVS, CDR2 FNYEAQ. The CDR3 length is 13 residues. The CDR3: CASSPQGNYGYTF. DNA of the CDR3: TGTGCCAGCAGCCCACAGGGGAACTATGGCTACACCTTC.

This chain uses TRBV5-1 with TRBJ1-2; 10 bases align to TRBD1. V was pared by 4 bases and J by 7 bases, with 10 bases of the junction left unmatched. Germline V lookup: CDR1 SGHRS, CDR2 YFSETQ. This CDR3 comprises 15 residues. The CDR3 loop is CASSATGQGIAGYTF. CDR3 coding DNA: TGCGCCAGCAGCGCCACGGGACAGGGGATTGCTGGCTACACCTTC.